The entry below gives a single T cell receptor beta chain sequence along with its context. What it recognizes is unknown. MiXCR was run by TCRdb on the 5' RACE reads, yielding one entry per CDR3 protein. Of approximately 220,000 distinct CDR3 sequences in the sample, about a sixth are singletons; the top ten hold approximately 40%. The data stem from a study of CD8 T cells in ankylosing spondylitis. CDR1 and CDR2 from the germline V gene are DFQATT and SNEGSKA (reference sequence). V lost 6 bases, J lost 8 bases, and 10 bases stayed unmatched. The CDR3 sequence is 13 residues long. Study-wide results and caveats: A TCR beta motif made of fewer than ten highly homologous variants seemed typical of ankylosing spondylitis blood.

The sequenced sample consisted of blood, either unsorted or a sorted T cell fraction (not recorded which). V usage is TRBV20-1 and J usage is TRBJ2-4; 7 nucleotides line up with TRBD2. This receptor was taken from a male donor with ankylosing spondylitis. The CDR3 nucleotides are TGCAGTGCGCGCGAGCCTCTAGCGGACATTCAGTACTTC. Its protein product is CSAREPLADIQYF.